The rows below give T cell receptor beta chains drawn from one sample of a study of blood T cell repertoires in COVID-19. The method was immunoSEQ multiplex PCR; TCRdb's version includes in-frame clones alone and lacks a portion of them. The sample records approximately 25,000 clones, around 86% being singletons. Sequenced input: peripheral blood. These receptors all stem from a woman of 80 years or more with active or convalescent COVID-19. CDR3s include the opening cysteine and the closing phenylalanine or tryptophan. Each record gives: V gene, CDR3 length, J gene, CDR3 protein.

>TRBV19|15|TRBJ1-2
CASSIVLGGANGYTF
>TRBV7-3|15|TRBJ2-5
CASSPGYRTGETQYF
>TRBV29-1|12|TRBJ2-5
CSVDLAGETQYF
>TRBV14|13|TRBJ1-2
CASRGDFDYGYTF
>TRBV5-8|14|TRBJ1-2
CASSLRTGSDGYTF
>TRBV20-1|15|TRBJ2-5
CSASRPAGGAGTQYF
>TRBV5-4|12|TRBJ2-7
CASSSQGEQQYF
>TRBV7-2|16|TRBJ2-2
CASSSPSGANTGELFF
>TRBV11-2|14|TRBJ1-5
CASSLDGVSQPQHF
>TRBV11-3|14|TRBJ2-2
CASSLGQNTGELFF
>TRBV7-9|16|TRBJ2-7
CASSPRWTKGVGEQYF
>TRBV27|14|TRBJ1-2
CASSAAGDTYGYTF
>TRBV9|15|TRBJ2-7
CASSPGVAGGHEQYF
>TRBV27|14|TRBJ2-7
CASSFSQGRNEQYF
>TRBV9|17|TRBJ2-5
CASSVGPGGAGGETQYF
>TRBV3-1/TRBV3-2|15|TRBJ2-5
CASSQLDRGRETQYF
>TRBV7-9|14|TRBJ2-7
CASSRTGGSYEQYF
>TRBV7-9|16|TRBJ2-7
CASSSLDSFFPYEQYF
>TRBV28|14|TRBJ1-5
CASSDITFYQPQHF
>TRBV29-1|13|TRBJ2-1
CSVEEGRYNEQFF
>TRBV2|15|TRBJ2-2
CASTTRGGSTGELFF
>TRBV9|14|TRBJ1-2
CASSAGDGSYGYTF
>TRBV4-1|16|TRBJ1-4
CASSQFSGGTGEKLFF
>TRBV11-2|16|TRBJ2-1
CASSLVRGVKNNEQFF
>TRBV5-6|19|TRBJ2-3
CASSLVGTSGRETTDTQYF
>TRBV4-1|15|TRBJ1-1
CASSQERHRNTEAFF
>TRBV5-5|15|TRBJ1-4
CASSWTGGVNEKLFF
>TRBV30|15|TRBJ1-2
CAWSVRGQGAQGYTF
>TRBV7-9|12|TRBJ1-3
CASSQGGNTIYF
>TRBV4-1|13|TRBJ1-1
CASSQVGAREAFF
>TRBV30|15|TRBJ2-7
CAWSVSPGTAYEQYF
>TRBV19|19|TRBJ2-1
CASSPRTGAIKSSYNEQFF
>TRBV7-8|15|TRBJ1-5
CASSSTDGGRQPQHF
>TRBV18|17|TRBJ2-6
CASSPGQGATGANVLTF
>TRBV5-1|15|TRBJ1-2
CASSLNIQANYGYTF
>TRBV27|16|TRBJ1-3
CASSLRGPISGNTIYF
>TRBV3-1/TRBV3-2|13|TRBJ1-2
CASSQGGAHGYTF
>TRBV4-2|16|TRBJ2-7
CASSQPGLAGVEEQYF
>TRBV3-1/TRBV3-2|16|TRBJ2-2
CASSQASGSSTGELFF
>TRBV5-1|15|TRBJ1-1
CASSLQGRTNTEAFF
>TRBV30|12|TRBJ2-7
CAWSIQGYEQYF
>TRBV19|13|TRBJ2-7
CASSPQGAYEQYF
>TRBV12-3/TRBV12-4|12|TRBJ1-2
CASRRANMAYTF
>TRBV27|19|TRBJ2-5
CASSFVAEEGAGRLETQYF
>TRBV3-1/TRBV3-2|11|TRBJ1-1
CASSRQGEAFF
>TRBV6-2/TRBV6-3|13|TRBJ1-2
CASSVGRMYGYTF
>TRBV28|16|TRBJ1-2
CASSSSGQVGGYGYTF
>TRBV7-8|17|TRBJ2-2
CASSLAGQGAWTGELFF
>TRBV7-3|16|TRBJ2-1
CASSFVGTSSYNEQFF
>TRBV6-1|16|TRBJ2-1
CASSGGGSGRDNEQFF
>TRBV28|12|TRBJ1-4
CASSVGHEKLFF